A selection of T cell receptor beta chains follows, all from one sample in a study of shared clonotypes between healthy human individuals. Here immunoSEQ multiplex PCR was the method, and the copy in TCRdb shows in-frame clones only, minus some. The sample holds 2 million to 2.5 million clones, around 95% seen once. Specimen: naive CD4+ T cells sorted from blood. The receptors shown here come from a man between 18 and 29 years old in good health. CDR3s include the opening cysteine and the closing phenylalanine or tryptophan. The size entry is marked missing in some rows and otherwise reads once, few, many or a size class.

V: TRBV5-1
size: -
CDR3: CASSWKSSASYNEQFF

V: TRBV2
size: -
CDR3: CASSEATISGNTIYF

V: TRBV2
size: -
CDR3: CASRERGGWTGPFYEQYF

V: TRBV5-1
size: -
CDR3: CASSFNGQTFNEQFF

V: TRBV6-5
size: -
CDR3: CASSPGLVTYEQYF

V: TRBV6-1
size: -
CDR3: CASSEGVLAHSGANVLTF

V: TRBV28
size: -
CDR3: CASNAGTGTFEQYF

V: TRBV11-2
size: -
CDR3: CASSLVASRYNEQFF

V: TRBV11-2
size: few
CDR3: CASSPGTANTGELFF

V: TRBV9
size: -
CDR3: CASSARVLSSGANVLTF

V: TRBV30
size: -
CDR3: CAWSNQRVFAGGPSSYNEQFF

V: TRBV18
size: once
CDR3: CASSPRGQDTQYF

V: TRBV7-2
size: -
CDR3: CASSLKGTEAFF

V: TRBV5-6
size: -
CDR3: CASSFGQVDSPLHF

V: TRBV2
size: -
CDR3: CASDRLAGPNEQFF

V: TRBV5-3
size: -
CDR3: CARTSKSTDTQYF

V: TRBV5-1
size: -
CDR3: CASSSSGYHQETQYF

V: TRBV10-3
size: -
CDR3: CAISEGRGQGETQYF

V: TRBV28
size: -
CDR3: CASSQAYREKLFF

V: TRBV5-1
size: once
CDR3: CASSPRQTSTDTQYF

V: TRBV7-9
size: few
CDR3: CASIPGNTGELFF

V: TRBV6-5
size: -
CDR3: CASSLVVNTEAFF

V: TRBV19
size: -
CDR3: CASSPGLNTEAFF

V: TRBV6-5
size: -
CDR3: CASSYGAPGVEQYF

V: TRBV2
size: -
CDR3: CASRPGTGFFEKLFF

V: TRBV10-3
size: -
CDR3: CAISVGQPTEAFF

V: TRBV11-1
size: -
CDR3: CASSRQGTGELFF

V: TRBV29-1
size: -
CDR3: CSVARDRGDGYTF

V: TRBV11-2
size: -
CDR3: CASSSSDSNEQFF

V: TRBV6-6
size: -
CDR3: CASSSRTGGAGGYTF

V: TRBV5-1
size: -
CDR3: CASSLTGMGTEAFF

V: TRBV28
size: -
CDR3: CASSYRFPAEAFF

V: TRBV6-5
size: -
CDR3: CASKRPGIDTQYF

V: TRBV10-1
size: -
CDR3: CASQQGFYNEQFF

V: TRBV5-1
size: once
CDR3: CASAVLGTNTGELFF

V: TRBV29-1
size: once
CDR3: CSVEPRRTGELFF

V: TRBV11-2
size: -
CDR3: CASSLTDRGSPLHF

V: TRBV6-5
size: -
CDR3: CASRSDRASLEAFF

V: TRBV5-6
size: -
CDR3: CASSLVGVNEQYF

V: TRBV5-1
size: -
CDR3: CASSRIAAAQETQYF

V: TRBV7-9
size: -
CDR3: CASSLASGSIGEKLFF

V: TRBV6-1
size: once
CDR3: CASSVTRNYEQYF

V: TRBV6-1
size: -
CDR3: CASSEASGLNTEAFF

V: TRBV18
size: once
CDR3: CASSPSQGYSPLHF

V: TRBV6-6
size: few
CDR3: CASTTLVPQGNQPQHF

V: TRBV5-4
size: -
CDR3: CASSLEITGNYGYTF

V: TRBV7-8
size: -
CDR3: CASSLAPSGTGGLGHYEQYF

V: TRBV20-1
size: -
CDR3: CSAAGGPYRVF

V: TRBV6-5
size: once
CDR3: CASNDRVSYEQYF

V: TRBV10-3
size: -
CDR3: CAIRGEQTHSPLHF

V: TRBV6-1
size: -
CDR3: CASSVTGGDTYGYTF

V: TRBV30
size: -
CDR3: CAWKADRGVREQYF

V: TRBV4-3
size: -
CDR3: CASSQGKRDTQYF